Below, 24 T cell receptor beta chains from the same sample are listed, as sequenced in a study of cytotoxic CD8 clonotypes in ibrutinib-treated CLL. The assay was immunoSEQ multiplex PCR, and TCRdb's table has in-frame clones only and misses some. The table includes tens of thousands of clones, over 80% detected once. The input for sequencing was PBMCs, taken after 24 months of ibrutinib treatment. These receptors were obtained from a human donor with chronic lymphocytic leukemia.

V is TRBV19 and J is TRBJ2-2, with D possibly TRBD2 on 5 matching bases. Germline-derived CDR1 and CDR2 are LNHDA and SQIVND (reference sequence). V shed 7 bases and J shed 7 bases, with 19 bases lying between them. The CDR3 covers 15 residues. The CDR3 here is CASTLRGLASGELFF. For the CDR3, the DNA is TGTGCCAGTACCCTCCGCGGGCTAGCTAGCGGGGAGCTGTTTTTT.

The chain links TRBV7-3 to TRBJ1-2; D unresolved. Germline V lookup: CDR1 SGHTA, CDR2 FQGTGA. V was cut by 3 bases and J by 3 bases, with 8 bases left in between. CDR3 length equals 13 residues. The CDR3 sequence: CASSLVADYGYTF. Here the CDR3 DNA reads TGTGCCAGCAGCTTGGTGGCAGACTATGGCTACACCTTC.

CDR3 nucleotides: TGTGCCAGTAGGGAAGGGGGGCGATACGAGCAGTACTTC. Encoded protein: CASREGGRYEQYF. The V call is TRBV19, the J call TRBJ2-7, with D perhaps given as TRBD1 or TRBD2 (6 bases each). This CDR3 contains 13 residues. Per germline, CDR1 LNHDA and CDR2 SQIVND (reference sequence). V lost 6 bases, J lost 4 bases, and 13 bases lay in between.

The CDR3 loop reads CASSLSGKIGSYEQYF. Written as DNA, the CDR3 is TGTGCCAGCAGTTTGAGCGGCAAAATAGGCTCCTACGAGCAGTACTTC. The chain links TRBV28 to TRBJ2-7, with D maybe TRBD2 (5 bases). CDR3 length: 16 residues. Per germline, CDR1 MDHEN and CDR2 SYDVKM. V was clipped by 3 bases and J by 0 bases, with 15 bases between them.

This clone has only a few counts. J is TRBJ1-2 and V is TRBV18; 9 nucleotides agree with TRBD1. Germline-derived CDR1 and CDR2 are KGHSH and LQKENI. Trimming at V came to 3 bases and at J to 3 bases, leaving 8 bases not matched to a gene. The CDR3 consists of 16 residues. In DNA, the CDR3 is TGTGCCAGCTCACCCACACAGGGGGCTTTTGACTATGGCTACACCTTC. Translation: CASSPTQGAFDYGYTF.

This rearrangement joins TRBV5-1 to TRBJ1-3; the D is unclear. V lost 4 bases, J lost 0 bases, and 14 bases lay in between. The CDR3 is 16 residues long. CDR1 and CDR2 from the germline V gene are SGHRS and YFSETQ. For the CDR3, the DNA is TGCGCCAGCAGCAAGGACGGACCTCTCTCTGGAAACACCATATATTTT. It specifies CASSKDGPLSGNTIYF.

The chain is built from TRBV11-3 and TRBJ2-3; possible D gene TRBD1, 5 bases. The CDR3 is made up of 13 amino acids. Trimming shortened V by 5 bases and J by 2 bases, and 8 bases separated the two germline ends. Per the germline V gene, CDR1 is SGHNT and CDR2 is YENEEA. The CDR3, as DNA: TGTGCCAGCAGCCGACAGAACACAGATACGCAGTATTTT. Its protein is CASSRQNTDTQYF.

The chain employs TRBV27 and TRBJ2-1, with 7 bases that match TRBD1. J was trimmed by 1 base and V by 5 bases; bases with no gene match: 8. The CDR3 covers 16 residues. Germline CDR1 and CDR2: MNHEY and SMNVEV (reference sequence). CDR3 sequence (DNA): TGTGCCAGCAGTAGAAACCGGGACAGATCCTACAATGAGCAGTTCTTC. This codes for CASSRNRDRSYNEQFF.

The chain carries TRBV7-2 and TRBJ2-1, with 13 bases aligning to TRBD2. V lost 5 bases, J lost 5 bases, and 6 bases stayed unmatched. This CDR3 region has 16 residues. Germline CDR1 SGHTA, CDR2 FQGNSA. DNA of the CDR3: TGTGCCAGCAGCACTCCGGGACTAGCGGGGAACAATGAGCAGTTCTTC. Its translation: CASSTPGLAGNNEQFF.

This rearrangement joins TRBV7-6 to TRBJ2-7; D is unclear. The CDR3 sequence is 13 residues long. Germline CDR1 and CDR2: SGHVS and FNYEAQ. V was shortened by 3 bases and J by 6 bases, with 12 bases between the two germline ends. CDR3: CASSFNPSAEQYF. CDR3 nucleotides: TGTGCCAGCAGCTTTAACCCGAGCGCCGAGCAGTACTTC.

The chain recombines TRBV2 with TRBJ2-2; TRBD2 aligns across 9 bases. Germline CDR1 and CDR2: SNHLY and FYNNEI. The CDR3 runs to 14 residues. The J segment lost 4 bases and the V segment lost 4 bases, leaving 1 base of the junction unmatched. The CDR3 nucleotides read TGTGCCAGCAGTGTACTAGCGGGCACCGGGGAGCTGTTTTTT. Translating it yields CASSVLAGTGELFF.

The rearrangement joins TRBV11-1 to TRBJ2-2; a weak D match, TRBD2 (7 bases). V gave up 3 bases and J gave up 0 bases, with 11 bases separating them. Germline loops: CDR1 SGHAT, CDR2 FQDESV (reference sequence). The CDR3 spans 16 residues. CDR3 in amino acids: CASSLGGTTNTGELFF. The DNA of the CDR3 is TGTGCCAGCAGCTTGGGGGGGACAACGAACACCGGGGAGCTGTTTTTT.

The chain has TRBV28 and TRBJ2-2; 10 bases are a match to TRBD1. V lost 3 bases to trimming and J lost 4 bases; unmatched junction nucleotides: 5. This CDR3 region has 16 residues. Germline V CDR1 and CDR2: MDHEN, SYDVKM. The CDR3 protein is CASSLMGQGFTGELFF. CDR3 in DNA: TGTGCCAGCAGTTTGATGGGACAGGGGTTCACCGGGGAGCTGTTTTTT.

This clone was seen once. The chain employs TRBV7-3 and TRBJ2-2; TRBD1 is a possible D gene (6 bases). The CDR3 consists of 14 residues. Germline V lookup: CDR1 SGHTA, CDR2 FQGTGA. Trimming stripped 5 bases from V and 3 bases from J, with 10 bases between. The CDR3 region is CASSLNRDTGELFF. As DNA, the CDR3 is TGTGCCAGCAGCCTTAACAGGGACACCGGGGAGCTGTTTTTT.

CDR3 bases: TGTGCCAGCAGTCCAGGAGGGGACAGTCACTACGAGCAGTACTTC. Translating gives CASSPGGDSHYEQYF. The rearrangement joins TRBV28 to TRBJ2-7; D perhaps matches TRBD1 (7 bases). The CDR3 spans 15 residues. CDR1 is MDHEN, CDR2 SYDVKM, per germline. V shed 5 bases and J shed 3 bases, with 17 bases lying between them.

The chain links TRBV28 to TRBJ2-7, with D perhaps TRBD1 (6 bases). The V end lost 5 bases, the J end lost 2 bases, and 19 bases lay between the germline ends. There are 16 residues in the CDR3. The germline CDR1 and CDR2 sequences are MDHEN and SYDVKM. The CDR3 bases are TGTGCCAGCAGTCCCTGGGGGTACAGGGCTGCCTACGAGCAGTACTTC. This gives the protein CASSPWGYRAAYEQYF.

The chain is built from TRBV2 and TRBJ2-7; the D gene is possibly TRBD2 (5 bases). Germline V gene sequence: CDR1 SNHLY, CDR2 FYNNEI. V dropped 8 bases and J dropped 2 bases, with 13 bases sitting between them. The CDR3 runs to 13 residues. The DNA for the CDR3 is TGTGCCAGCGCAGTCCTAGCCCCCTACGAGCAGTACTTC. Protein: CASAVLAPYEQYF.

The genes are TRBV5-4 and TRBJ2-7; possibly TRBD1 for D (5 bases). This CDR3 has 12 residues. V was shortened by 1 base and J by 5 bases, with 7 bases between the two germline ends. Germline-derived CDR1 and CDR2 are SGHNT and YYREEE (reference sequence). The CDR3 DNA is TGTGCCAGCAGCTTGTCAGGGAACGAGCAGTACTTC. Residues: CASSLSGNEQYF.

V usage is TRBV11-3 and J usage is TRBJ2-1; D is possibly TRBD2 (5 bases). Germline-derived CDR1 and CDR2 are SGHNT and YENEEA. The germline V and J ends were trimmed by 2 bases and 9 bases, with 14 bases remaining between them. The CDR3 length is 14 residues. The CDR3 protein is CASSLRGRMGEQFF. The DNA of the CDR3 is TGTGCCAGCAGCTTACGAGGGAGAATGGGTGAGCAGTTCTTC.

J is TRBJ2-7 and V is TRBV5-4; TRBD2 agrees at 11 bases. The CDR3 length is 19 residues. Germline V gene lookup returns CDR1 SGHNT and CDR2 YYREEE (reference sequence). The V and J ends lost 0 bases and 3 bases, in that order; junction bases with no gene match: 14. In DNA form, the CDR3 reads TGTGCCAGCAGCTTGGGAGTGGGGACAGAACTAGCGGGAGTCTACGAGCAGTACTTC. The encoded protein is CASSLGVGTELAGVYEQYF.

V is TRBV6-5 and J is TRBJ2-3, with D tentatively TRBD1 (6 bases). Between the trimmed V and J ends, which lost 0 bases and 4 bases, there was a span of 11 bases. Germline CDR1 MNHEY, CDR2 SVGAGI. CDR3 length equals 15 residues. The CDR3 DNA sequence: TGTGCCAGCAGTTACTCAGCCGCAGGGGCAGATACGCAGTATTTT. Protein: CASSYSAAGADTQYF.

The chain is built from TRBV25-1 and TRBJ2-6; D possibly corresponds to TRBD2 (5 bases). Germline-derived CDR1 and CDR2 are MGHDK and SYGVNS. V was pared by 4 bases and J by 3 bases, with 10 bases between. The CDR3 spans 15 residues. The DNA for the CDR3 is TGTGCCAGCAGTGCCTCCCGGGGTGGGGCCAACGTCCTGACTTTC. It encodes CASSASRGGANVLTF.

This sequence joins TRBV4-1 and TRBJ1-2, with D hard to call. The V gene lost 4 bases and the J gene lost 2 bases, with 17 bases spanning the gap. This CDR3 comprises 16 residues. Germline CDR1 reads MGHRA; CDR2 reads YSYEKL. In nucleotides, the CDR3 is TGCGCCAGCAGCCCTACCACGGGATTCGGAAACTATGGCTACACCTTC. Residues: CASSPTTGFGNYGYTF.

The V call is TRBV30, the J call TRBJ1-2, with 7 bases that match TRBD1. Trimming at V came to 6 bases and at J to 2 bases, leaving 12 bases not matched to a gene. The germline CDR1 and CDR2 sequences are GTSNPN and SVGIG (reference sequence). The CDR3 consists of 15 residues. The CDR3 region is CACIIDTGVNYGYTF. In DNA form, the CDR3 reads TGTGCCTGTATCATAGACACAGGGGTGAACTATGGCTACACCTTC.